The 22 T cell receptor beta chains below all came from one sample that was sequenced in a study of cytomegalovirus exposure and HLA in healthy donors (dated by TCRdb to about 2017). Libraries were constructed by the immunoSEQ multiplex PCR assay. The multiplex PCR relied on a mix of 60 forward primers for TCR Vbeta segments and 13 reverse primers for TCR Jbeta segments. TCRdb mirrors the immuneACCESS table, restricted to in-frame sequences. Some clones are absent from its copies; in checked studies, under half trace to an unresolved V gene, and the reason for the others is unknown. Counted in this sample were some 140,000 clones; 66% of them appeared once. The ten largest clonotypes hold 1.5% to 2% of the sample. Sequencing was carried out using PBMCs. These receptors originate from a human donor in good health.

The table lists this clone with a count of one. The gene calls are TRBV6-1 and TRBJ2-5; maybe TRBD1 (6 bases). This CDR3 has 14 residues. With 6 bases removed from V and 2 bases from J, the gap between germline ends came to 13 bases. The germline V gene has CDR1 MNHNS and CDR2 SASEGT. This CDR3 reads CASRPGQHQETQYF. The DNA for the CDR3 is TGTGCCAGCAGGCCGGGACAACATCAAGAGACCCAGTACTTC.

CDR3 loop: CASGFSRVGEWVGQYF. The CDR3 DNA is TGTGCTAGTGGTTTCTCACGGGTAGGGGAATGGGTGGGCCAGTACTTC. The chain links TRBV12-5 to TRBJ2-5, with TRBD1 as a possible D gene (5 bases). The CDR3 spans 16 residues. Looked up from germline, CDR1 is LGHNT and CDR2 is FRNRAP. V lost 3 bases and J lost 10, with 24 bases in between.

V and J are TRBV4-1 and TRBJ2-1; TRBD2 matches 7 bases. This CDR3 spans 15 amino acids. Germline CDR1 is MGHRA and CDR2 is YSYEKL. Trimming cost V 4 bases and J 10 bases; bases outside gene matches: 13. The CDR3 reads CASSREAGLIGEQFF. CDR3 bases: TGCGCCAGCAGCCGAGAAGCGGGGTTGATAGGGGAGCAGTTCTTC.

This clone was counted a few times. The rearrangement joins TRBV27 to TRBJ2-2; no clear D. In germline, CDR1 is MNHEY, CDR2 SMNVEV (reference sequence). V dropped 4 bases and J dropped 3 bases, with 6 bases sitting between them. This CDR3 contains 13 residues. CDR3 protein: CASSYQDTGELFF. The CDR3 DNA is TGTGCCAGCAGTTATCAGGACACCGGGGAGCTGTTTTTT.

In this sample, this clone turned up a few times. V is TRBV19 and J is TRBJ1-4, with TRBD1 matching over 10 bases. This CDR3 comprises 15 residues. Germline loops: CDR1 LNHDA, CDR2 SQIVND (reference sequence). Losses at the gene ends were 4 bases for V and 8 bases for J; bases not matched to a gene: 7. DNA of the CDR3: TGTGCCAGTAGTACCTTCGGACAGGGGGGAGAAAAACTGTTTTTT. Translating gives CASSTFGQGGEKLFF.

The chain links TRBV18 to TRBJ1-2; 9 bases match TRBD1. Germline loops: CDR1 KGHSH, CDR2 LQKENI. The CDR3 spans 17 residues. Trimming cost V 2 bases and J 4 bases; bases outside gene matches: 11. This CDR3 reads CASSPSHPGQGGYGYTF. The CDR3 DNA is TGTGCCAGCTCACCATCGCATCCGGGACAGGGAGGCTATGGCTACACCTTC.

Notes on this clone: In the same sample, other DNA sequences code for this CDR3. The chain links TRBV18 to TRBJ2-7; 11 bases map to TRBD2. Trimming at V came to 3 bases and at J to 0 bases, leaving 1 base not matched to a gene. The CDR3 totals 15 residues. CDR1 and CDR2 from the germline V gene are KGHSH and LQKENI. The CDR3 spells CASSPGTSGSYEQYF. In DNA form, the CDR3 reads TGTGCCAGCTCACCCGGGACTAGCGGCTCCTACGAGCAGTACTTC.

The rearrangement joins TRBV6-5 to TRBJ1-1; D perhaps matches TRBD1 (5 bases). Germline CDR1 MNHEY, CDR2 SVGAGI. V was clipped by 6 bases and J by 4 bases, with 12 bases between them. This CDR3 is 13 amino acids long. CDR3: CASRRPGGTEAFF. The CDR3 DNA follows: TGTGCCAGCAGACGGCCGGGGGGCACTGAAGCTTTCTTT.

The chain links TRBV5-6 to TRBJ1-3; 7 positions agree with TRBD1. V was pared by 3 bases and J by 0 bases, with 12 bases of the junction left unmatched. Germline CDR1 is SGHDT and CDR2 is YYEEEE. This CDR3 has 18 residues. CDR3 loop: CASSSMTGTYSSGNTIYF. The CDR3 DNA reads TGTGCCAGCAGCTCGATGACAGGGACATACTCCTCTGGAAACACCATATATTTT.

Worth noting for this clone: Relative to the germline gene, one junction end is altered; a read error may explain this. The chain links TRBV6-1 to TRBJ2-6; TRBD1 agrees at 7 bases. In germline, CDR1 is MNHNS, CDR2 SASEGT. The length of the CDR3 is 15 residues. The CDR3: CAGSEGGAGANVLTF. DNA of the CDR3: TGTGCCGGCAGTGAAGGGGGCGCTGGGGCCAACGTCCTGACTTTC.

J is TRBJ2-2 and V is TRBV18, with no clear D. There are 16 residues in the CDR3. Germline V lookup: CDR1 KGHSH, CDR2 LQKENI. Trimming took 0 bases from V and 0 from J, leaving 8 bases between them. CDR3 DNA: TGTGCCAGCTCACCACCGTCGACAACGAACACCGGGGAGCTGTTTTTT. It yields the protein CASSPPSTTNTGELFF.

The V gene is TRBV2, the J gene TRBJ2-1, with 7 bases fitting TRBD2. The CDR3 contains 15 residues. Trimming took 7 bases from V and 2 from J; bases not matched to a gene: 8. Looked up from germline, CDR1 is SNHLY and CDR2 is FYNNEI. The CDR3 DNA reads TGTGCCAGCAATAACGAAGCGGGAACCTACAATGAGCAGTTCTTC. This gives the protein CASNNEAGTYNEQFF.

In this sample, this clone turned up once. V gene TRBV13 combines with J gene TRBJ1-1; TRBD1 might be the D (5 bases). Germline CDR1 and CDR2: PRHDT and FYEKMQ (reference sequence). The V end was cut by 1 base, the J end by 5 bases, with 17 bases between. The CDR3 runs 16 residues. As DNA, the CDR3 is TGTGCCAGCAGCTTAGTGGCAGGGCGGGAGGGGACTGAAGCTTTCTTT. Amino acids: CASSLVAGREGTEAFF.

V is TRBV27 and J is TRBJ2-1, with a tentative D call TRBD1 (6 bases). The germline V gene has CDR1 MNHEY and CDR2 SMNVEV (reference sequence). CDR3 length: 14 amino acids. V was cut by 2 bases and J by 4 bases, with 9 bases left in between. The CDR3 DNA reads TGTGCCAGCAGTTTAGGGGGCCCTTACAATGAGCAGTTCTTC. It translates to CASSLGGPYNEQFF.

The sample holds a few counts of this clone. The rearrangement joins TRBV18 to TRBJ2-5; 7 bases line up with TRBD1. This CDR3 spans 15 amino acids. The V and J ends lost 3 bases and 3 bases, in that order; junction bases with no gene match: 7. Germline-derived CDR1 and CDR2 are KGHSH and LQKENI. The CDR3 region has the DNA TGTGCCAGCTCACCCCGGACTGGGACAGAAGAGACCCAGTACTTC. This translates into CASSPRTGTEETQYF.

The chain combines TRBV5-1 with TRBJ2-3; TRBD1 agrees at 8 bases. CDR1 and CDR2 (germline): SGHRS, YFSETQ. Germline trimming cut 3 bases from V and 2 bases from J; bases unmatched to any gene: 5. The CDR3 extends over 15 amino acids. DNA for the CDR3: TGCGCCAGCAGCTCTGAGACAGGGGTCACAGATACGCAGTATTTT. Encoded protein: CASSSETGVTDTQYF. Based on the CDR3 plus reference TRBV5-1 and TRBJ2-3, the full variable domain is KAGVTQTPRYLIKTRGQQVTLSCSPISGHRSVSWYQQTPGQGLQFLFEYFSETQRNKGNFPGRFSGRQFSNSRSEMNVSTLELGDSALYLCASSSETGVTDTQYFGPGTRLTVL.

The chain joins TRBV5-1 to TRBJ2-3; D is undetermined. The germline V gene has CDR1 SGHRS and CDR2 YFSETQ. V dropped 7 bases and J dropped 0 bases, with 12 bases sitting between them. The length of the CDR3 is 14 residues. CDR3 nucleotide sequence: TGCGCCAGCGTTCCGTCTACTAGCACAGATACGCAGTATTTT. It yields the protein CASVPSTSTDTQYF.

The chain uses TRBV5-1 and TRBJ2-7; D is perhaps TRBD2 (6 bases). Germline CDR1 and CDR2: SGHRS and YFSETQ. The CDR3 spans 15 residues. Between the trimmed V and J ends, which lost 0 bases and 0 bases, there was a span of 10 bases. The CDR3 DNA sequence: TGCGCCAGCAGCTTGGCCGCCGGGAGCTCCTACGAGCAGTACTTC. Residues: CASSLAAGSSYEQYF.

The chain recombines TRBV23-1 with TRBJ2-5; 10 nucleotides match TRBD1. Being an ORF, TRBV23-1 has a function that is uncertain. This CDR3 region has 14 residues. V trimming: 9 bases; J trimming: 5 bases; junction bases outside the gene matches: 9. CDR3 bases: TGCGCCAGGAAAGATGGACAGGGGGGTGAGACCCAGTACTTC. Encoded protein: CARKDGQGGETQYF.

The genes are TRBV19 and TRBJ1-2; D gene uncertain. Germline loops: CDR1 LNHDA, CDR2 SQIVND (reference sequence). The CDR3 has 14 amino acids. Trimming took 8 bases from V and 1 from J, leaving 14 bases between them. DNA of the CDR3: TGTGCCAGTGCCACCGGGTCACATAACTATGGCTACACCTTC. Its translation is CASATGSHNYGYTF.

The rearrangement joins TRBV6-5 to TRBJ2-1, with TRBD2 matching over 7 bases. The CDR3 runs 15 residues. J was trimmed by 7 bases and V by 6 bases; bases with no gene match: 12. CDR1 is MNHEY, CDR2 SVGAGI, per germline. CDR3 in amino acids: CASSSRREFENEQFF. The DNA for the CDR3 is TGTGCCAGCAGCTCACGGCGGGAGTTTGAGAATGAGCAGTTCTTC.

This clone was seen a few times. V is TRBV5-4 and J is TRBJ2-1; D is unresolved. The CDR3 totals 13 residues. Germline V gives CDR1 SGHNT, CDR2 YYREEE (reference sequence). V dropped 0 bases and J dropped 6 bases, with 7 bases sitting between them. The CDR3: CASSLAGSNEQFF. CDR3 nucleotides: TGTGCCAGCAGCTTGGCAGGTTCCAATGAGCAGTTCTTC. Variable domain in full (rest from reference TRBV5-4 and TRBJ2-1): ETGVTQSPTHLIKTRGQQVTLRCSSQSGHNTVSWYQQALGQGPQFIFQYYREEENGRGNFPPRFSGLQFPNYSSELNVNALELDDSALYLCASSLAGSNEQFFGPGTRLTVL.